One sample yielded the 32 T cell receptor beta chains listed below, sequenced in a study of CD8+ T cells in alopecia areata. Extracted from the samples, RNA was reverse transcribed into cDNA to serve as the sequencing template. The method was immunoSEQ multiplex PCR; TCRdb's version includes in-frame clones alone and lacks a portion of them. The sample holds around 100,000 clones, roughly three fifths seen once. Stated treatment: oral pan-JAK inhibitor, 5-10 mg twice daily. The sequenced sample was CD8+ T cells sorted from blood, obtained at week 24, from a patient treated with tofacitinib. Receptors originate from a human donor with alopecia areata.

The V and J genes are TRBV30 and TRBJ1-6, with TRBD1 as a possible D gene (5 bases). Germline CDR1 and CDR2: GTSNPN and SVGIG (reference sequence). The CDR3 spans 14 residues. V shed 3 bases and J shed 5 bases, with 11 bases lying between them. CDR3 nucleotides: TGTGCCTGGAGCGGGGACGGGGATAATTCACCCCTCCACTTT. Translation: CAWSGDGDNSPLHF. The variable domain in full, completed from reference TRBV30 and TRBJ1-6, reads SQTIHQWPATLVQPVGSPLSLECTVEGTSNPNLYWYRQAAGRGLQLLFYSVGIGQISSEVPQNLSASRPQDRQFILSSKKLLLSDSGFYLCAWSGDGDNSPLHFGNGTRLTVT.

The chain uses TRBV11-2 and TRBJ2-5; 7 bases align to TRBD2. The V segment lost 6 bases and the J segment 4 bases; nucleotides outside the gene matches: 17. Per germline, CDR1 SGHAT and CDR2 FQNNGV. The CDR3 covers 17 residues. DNA of the CDR3: TGTGCCAGCAGGTTGGGCCGATGGGGGGGACCCAGAGAGACCCAGTACTTC. It codes for CASRLGRWGGPRETQYF.

This clone was counted a few times. The rearrangement links TRBV27 to TRBJ1-5; weak D call: TRBD1 (5 bases). The CDR3 consists of 16 residues. CDR1 MNHEY and CDR2 SMNVEV come from the germline V gene (reference sequence). V was clipped by 5 bases and J by 2 bases, with 16 bases between them. The CDR3 DNA reads TGTGCCAGCAGTGGTGTGGGACCTAGGGGCAATCAGCCCCAGCATTTT. This translates into CASSGVGPRGNQPQHF.

This clone was observed once. CDR3 region: CASSLFSGRLSEQYF. The CDR3 nucleotides read TGCGCCAGCAGCTTGTTTTCCGGAAGACTGAGCGAGCAGTACTTC. This chain connects TRBV5-1 to TRBJ2-7; D remains ambiguous. The CDR3 loop spans 15 amino acids. Germline values: CDR1 SGHRS, CDR2 YFSETQ. The V and J ends lost 1 base and 6 bases respectively, with 17 bases between them.

The CDR3 DNA reads as TGTGCCAGCAGCTTAGATCACCCTGAAGCTTTCTTT. Amino acid sequence: CASSLDHPEAFF. This chain uses TRBV11-2 with TRBJ1-1; D gene uncertain. The CDR3 is 12 amino acids. With 0 bases removed from V and 6 bases from J, the gap between germline ends came to 5 bases. CDR1 SGHAT and CDR2 FQNNGV come from the germline V gene.

The chain uses TRBV5-1 and TRBJ1-1; a possible D gene is TRBD1 (5 bases). The CDR3 is made up of 14 amino acids. Germline loops: CDR1 SGHRS, CDR2 YFSETQ. The germline V and J ends were trimmed by 3 bases and 3 bases, with 12 bases remaining between them. The CDR3 DNA reads as TGCGCCAGCAGCTGGAGGGGAGGTCACACTGAAGCTTTCTTT. Protein sequence: CASSWRGGHTEAFF.

This clone has just a few counts. The rearrangement joins TRBV30 to TRBJ2-5; a weak D match, TRBD2 (6 bases). V lost 1 base and J 5 bases, leaving 11 bases between the germline ends. Germline CDR1 and CDR2: GTSNPN and SVGIG (reference sequence). The CDR3 runs 13 residues. Here the CDR3 DNA reads TGTGCCTGGAGTGAGGACTATACGGAGACCCAGTACTTC. This translates into CAWSEDYTETQYF.

The rearrangement uses TRBV30 and TRBJ1-1; no definite D call. V was clipped by 1 base and J by 0 bases, with 6 bases between them. CDR1 GTSNPN and CDR2 SVGIG come from the germline V gene (reference sequence). CDR3 length equals 13 residues. The CDR3: CAWSEDLNTEAFF. CDR3 nucleotides: TGTGCCTGGAGTGAGGACCTGAACACTGAAGCTTTCTTT.

This clone was recorded only once. This chain links TRBV4-2 with TRBJ2-7; D may be TRBD1 (5 bases). Germline V CDR1 and CDR2: LGHNA, YNFKEQ. The V gene lost 3 bases and the J gene lost 2 bases, with 17 bases spanning the gap. The CDR3 has 16 residues. The CDR3 DNA is TGTGCCAGCAGCCAGGGGCCCACAGGAACGGCCTACGAGCAGTACTTC. It codes for CASSQGPTGTAYEQYF.

This clone was seen a few times. The J gene is TRBJ2-3, the V gene TRBV29-1; either TRBD1 or TRBD2 may supply D (5 bases each). The CDR3 spans 13 residues. Germline V lookup: CDR1 SQVTM, CDR2 ANQGSEA. V lost 7 bases, J lost 0 bases, and 11 bases lay in between. The CDR3 protein is CSGWDRSTDTQYF. CDR3 bases: TGCAGCGGATGGGACCGGAGCACAGATACGCAGTATTTT.

This clone was seen more than once but under ten times. This same CDR3 is encoded by further DNA sequences in the sample. The genes are TRBV30 and TRBJ1-2; 9 nucleotides agree with TRBD1. Germline V gene data show CDR1 as GTSNPN and CDR2 as SVGIG (reference sequence). After removal of 0 bases from V and 8 bases from J, the junction contained 4 bases not matched to a gene. The CDR3 loop spans 13 amino acids. The CDR3 sequence: CAWSVGTGYGYTF. For the CDR3, the DNA is TGTGCCTGGAGTGTAGGGACAGGGTACGGCTACACCTTC.

The genes are TRBV13 and TRBJ1-1; no clear D gene. From germline, CDR1 is PRHDT and CDR2 FYEKMQ (reference sequence). The CDR3 consists of 16 residues. The V end lost 2 bases, the J end lost 0 bases, and 13 bases lay between the germline ends. DNA of the CDR3: TGTGCCAGCAGCTTAAGGGCAGAGATTATGAACACTGAAGCTTTCTTT. Translation gives CASSLRAEIMNTEAFF. Supplemented by reference TRBV13 and TRBJ1-1, the full variable domain reads AAGVIQSPRHLIKEKRETATLKCYPIPRHDTVYWYQQGPGQDPQFLISFYEKMQSDKGSIPDRFSAQQFSDYHSELNMSSLELGDSALYFCASSLRAEIMNTEAFFGQGTRLTVV.

The chain employs TRBV14 and TRBJ2-1; D gene unclear. Trimming took 0 bases from V and 0 from J, leaving 18 bases between them. Germline CDR1 and CDR2: SGHDN and FVKESK. This CDR3 comprises 19 residues. The CDR3 loop reads CASSQDLLGLGFSYNEQFF. CDR3 DNA sequence: TGTGCCAGCAGCCAAGACTTACTCGGCCTAGGATTCTCCTACAATGAGCAGTTCTTC.

J is TRBJ2-5 and V is TRBV27, with D perhaps TRBD2 (7 bases). This CDR3 comprises 14 residues. Deletions cut 2 bases from V and 5 bases from J, with 12 bases between. Germline V gives CDR1 MNHEY, CDR2 SMNVEV (reference sequence). CDR3 sequence (DNA): TGTGCCAGCAGTTTAGTGGGCGGGGGCGAGACCCAGTACTTC. Its translation: CASSLVGGGETQYF.

This chain joins TRBV7-6 and TRBJ2-7; the D gene is possibly TRBD2 (7 bases). CDR3 length: 16 amino acids. The V gene lost 0 bases and the J gene lost 3 bases, with 15 bases spanning the gap. Germline V gene data show CDR1 as SGHVS and CDR2 as FNYEAQ. CDR3 bases: TGTGCCAGCAGCTTAGCGTTTGCGGGGGCGATCTACGAGCAGTACTTC. Translation gives CASSLAFAGAIYEQYF.

The chain is built from TRBV2 and TRBJ2-5, with D perhaps matching TRBD1 (6 bases). This CDR3 spans 15 amino acids. Trimming took 2 bases from V and 1 from J, leaving 11 bases between them. Per germline, CDR1 SNHLY and CDR2 FYNNEI. The CDR3 DNA reads as TGTGCCAGCAGTGAATTTAGGGGGAGCCAAGAGACCCAGTACTTC. This translates into CASSEFRGSQETQYF.

This clone was recorded at least ten times. The chain has TRBV9 and TRBJ2-2; 7 positions match TRBD1. Trimming at V came to 1 base and at J to 1 base, leaving 4 bases not matched to a gene. This CDR3 region has 16 residues. The germline V gene has CDR1 SGDLS and CDR2 YYNGEE. The CDR3 region is CASSVNRQGNTGELFF. In nucleotides, the CDR3 is TGTGCCAGCAGCGTAAATCGACAGGGGAACACCGGGGAGCTGTTTTTT.

This chain uses TRBV27 with TRBJ2-1; no reliable D call. V lost 8 bases and J 9 bases, leaving 8 bases between the germline ends. The germline gives CDR1 MNHEY, CDR2 SMNVEV (reference sequence). The CDR3 consists of 10 residues. The CDR3 nucleotides read TGTGCCAGCGGCATCGGTGAGCAGTTCTTC. Amino acid sequence: CASGIGEQFF.

The gene calls are TRBV6-5 and TRBJ2-1, with a possible D match to TRBD2 (5 bases). The CDR3 consists of 16 residues. Germline V gene data show CDR1 as MNHEY and CDR2 as SVGAGI. Trimming cost V 2 bases and J 0 bases, with 11 bases left between them. Here the CDR3 reads CASSYLGEGSYNEQFF. The CDR3 DNA follows: TGTGCCAGCAGTTACCTTGGCGAGGGCTCCTACAATGAGCAGTTCTTC.

The chain carries TRBV18 and TRBJ2-5; TRBD1 matches 7 bases. The CDR3 sequence is 14 residues long. V was clipped by 4 bases and J by 3 bases; unmatched bases: 5. Germline V gene sequence: CDR1 KGHSH, CDR2 LQKENI. DNA for the CDR3: TGTGCCAGCTCACTACGGCAGGGGGAAGAGACCCAGTACTTC. It codes for CASSLRQGEETQYF.

The chain joins TRBV11-2 to TRBJ1-2, with D possibly TRBD1 on 5 matching bases. Germline values: CDR1 SGHAT, CDR2 FQNNGV. Trimming removed 5 bases from V and 8 bases from J, with 18 bases in between. The length of the CDR3 is 14 residues. Here the CDR3 DNA reads TGTGCCAGCAGCCCCCGGGACGGCCAAGCGGGCTACACCTTC. Protein product: CASSPRDGQAGYTF.

The chain is built from TRBV4-1 and TRBJ2-1, with TRBD1 matching over 8 bases. The V and J ends lost 4 bases and 2 bases, in that order; junction bases with no gene match: 7. Germline V CDR1 and CDR2: MGHRA, YSYEKL. The CDR3 runs 16 residues. The CDR3 region is CASSLETGATYNEQFF. DNA of the CDR3: TGCGCCAGCAGCCTTGAGACAGGGGCCACCTACAATGAGCAGTTCTTC.

This clone showed up many times. An end of the junction differs from the germline gene, which may be a read error. V is TRBV10-3 and J is TRBJ2-2, with TRBD1 matching 10 bases. The CDR3 length is 13 residues. Looked up from germline, CDR1 is ENHRY and CDR2 is SYGVKD. The CDR3 region has the DNA TGTGCCGTCAGGGACAGGGGCACCGGGGAGCTGTTTTTT. As protein: CAVRDRGTGELFF.

V and J are TRBV29-1 and TRBJ2-2; no definite D call. V was trimmed by 8 bases and J by 2 bases, leaving 12 bases between them. Per germline, CDR1 SQVTM and CDR2 ANQGSEA. CDR3 length: 13 residues. The DNA of the CDR3 is TGCAGCTCTGCTGACGTCAACACCGGGGAGCTGTTTTTT. The encoded protein is CSSADVNTGELFF.

This chain uses TRBV25-1 with TRBJ1-1; no definite D call. Germline-derived CDR1 and CDR2 are MGHDK and SYGVNS. CDR3 length equals 14 residues. Trimming took off 2 bases at V and 0 bases at J, with 7 bases between the two ends. In DNA form, the CDR3 reads TGTGCCAGCAGTGAACCCGGATTGAACACTGAAGCTTTCTTT. Its protein is CASSEPGLNTEAFF.

This clone has more than one count but fewer than ten. At one end the junction does not follow the germline gene, possibly because of a read error. J is TRBJ2-1 and V is TRBV5-4; perhaps TRBD2 as D (7 bases). Per the germline V gene, CDR1 is SGHNT and CDR2 is YYREEE (reference sequence). The CDR3 is 13 amino acids. Here the CDR3 reads CASTLGRGNEQFF. The DNA for the CDR3 is TGTGCCAGCACCTTGGGGAGGGGGAATGAGCAGTTCTTC.

This chain joins TRBV25-1 and TRBJ2-1; TRBD2 aligns across 7 bases. This CDR3 contains 15 residues. The V segment lost 9 bases and the J segment 1 base; nucleotides outside the gene matches: 9. Per germline, CDR1 MGHDK and CDR2 SYGVNS. The CDR3 bases are TGTGCCAGTAATTTCGGGCGGGGGTCCTACAATGAGCAGTTCTTC. Protein product: CASNFGRGSYNEQFF.

The CDR3, as DNA: TGTGCCAGCAGTTTATCGAAGGAGGGACTTCAGCCCCAGCATTTT. As protein: CASSLSKEGLQPQHF. The chain uses TRBV27 and TRBJ1-5, with a tentative D call TRBD1 (5 bases). In germline, CDR1 is MNHEY, CDR2 SMNVEV (reference sequence). The germline V and J ends were trimmed by 0 bases and 6 bases, with 12 bases remaining between them. The CDR3 is 15 residues long.

V is TRBV10-3 and J is TRBJ1-5; 10 nucleotides line up with TRBD1. The V segment lost 10 bases and the J segment 5 bases; nucleotides outside the gene matches: 8. The CDR3 totals 14 residues. Germline CDR1 reads ENHRY; CDR2 reads SYGVKD. CDR3 coding DNA: TGTGCCACTTGCGGGACAGGGGAGGATCAGCCCCAGCATTTT. Translated, it gives CATCGTGEDQPQHF.

The V call is TRBV29-1, the J call TRBJ1-1, with a tentative D call TRBD1 (5 bases). V was clipped by 7 bases and J by 1 base, with 10 bases between them. This CDR3 is built from 12 residues. Germline loops: CDR1 SQVTM, CDR2 ANQGSEA. CDR3 nucleotides: TGCAGCGGAACACAGGAGAACACTGAAGCTTTCTTT. It translates to CSGTQENTEAFF.

The genes are TRBV29-1 and TRBJ2-2; TRBD1 or TRBD2 may be the D gene (5 bases each). Trimming took off 6 bases at V and 4 bases at J, with 21 bases between the two ends. The CDR3 loop spans 16 amino acids. Germline assignment: CDR1 SQVTM and CDR2 ANQGSEA. The CDR3 region is CSVVKRLDGGTGELFF. CDR3 coding DNA: TGCAGCGTAGTCAAACGGCTAGATGGGGGCACCGGGGAGCTGTTTTTT.

The chain employs TRBV7-6 and TRBJ1-1, with D hard to call. CDR3 length: 15 residues. The V gene lost 5 bases and the J gene lost 3 bases, with 16 bases spanning the gap. The germline gives CDR1 SGHVS, CDR2 FNYEAQ. CDR3 nucleotides: TGTGCCAGCAGCCTTGGCCCTGCCGAGCACACTGAAGCTTTCTTT. Protein product: CASSLGPAEHTEAFF. Drawing the rest from reference TRBV7-6 and TRBJ1-1, the complete variable domain is GAGVSQSPRYKVTKRGQDVALRCDPISGHVSLYWYRQALGQGPEFLTYFNYEAQQDKSGLPNDRFSAERPEGSISTLTIQRTEQRDSAMYRCASSLGPAEHTEAFFGQGTRLTVV.